This entry lists 10 T cell receptor beta chains sequenced from one sample in a study of glioma-infiltrating T cells. Amplification of TCR alpha and beta CDR3 regions from RNA used iRepertoire nested multiplex PCR. TCRdb reprocessed the multiplex PCR reads with MiXCR, giving one entry per CDR3 protein. The repertoire holds 300,000 to 450,000 distinct CDR3 sequences, with 35% to 45% as singletons. The sample comprised glioma tissue, nonneoplastic brain tissue, or PBMCs (not recorded which). The receptors come from a human donor with low-grade glioma or glioblastoma, undergoing nonglioma brain surgery, or in good health (not recorded which).

The chain uses TRBV6-1 and TRBJ2-3; 8 nucleotides line up with TRBD1. Germline V CDR1 and CDR2: MNHNS, SASEGT. Trimming took 5 bases from V and 2 from J; bases not matched to a gene: 9. CDR3 length: 16 residues. The chain's CDR3 is CASSRRTGQITDTQYF. The CDR3 coding sequence is TGTGCCAGCAGTCGAAGGACAGGGCAAATCACAGATACGCAGTATTTT.

Turning to this clonotype: Being one base from a much bigger clone, this may be a read error. The chain carries TRBV28 and TRBJ2-5; possibly TRBD1 or TRBD2 for D (5 bases each). Germline V gives CDR1 MDHEN, CDR2 SYDVKM. The CDR3 runs 14 residues. The chain's CDR3 is CAGSLWDGQETQYF. CDR3 sequence (DNA): TGTGCCGGCAGTTTATGGGACGGACAAGAGACCCAGTACTTC.

Of note for this clonotype: Given a much more abundant clone one base away, this may be a read error. This rearrangement joins TRBV20-1 to TRBJ2-1, with 7 bases aligning to TRBD2. The closer fit of TRBJ2-7 to the DNA end suggests the J call may be wrong. The germline V gene has CDR1 DFQATT and CDR2 SNEGSKA (reference sequence). CDR3 length: 15 residues. The CDR3 reads CSARGQLATTYEQYF. The CDR3 DNA is TGCAGTGCTAGAGGTCAACTAGCGACTACCTACGAGCAGTACTTC.

Only a few counts were recorded for this clonotype. The V call is TRBV20-1, the J call TRBJ1-2; D might be TRBD1 (5 bases). Germline-derived CDR1 and CDR2 are DFQATT and SNEGSKA (reference sequence). V lost 2 bases and J 5 bases, leaving 15 bases between the germline ends. This CDR3 is 14 amino acids long. CDR3 sequence: CSARTRQPLYGYTF. In nucleotides, the CDR3 is TGCAGTGCTAGAACACGACAGCCACTTTATGGCTACACCTTC.

This clonotype was seen more than once but under ten times. The chain joins TRBV4-1 to TRBJ2-2; the match to TRBD2 covers 7 bases. Per the germline V gene, CDR1 is MGHRA and CDR2 is YSYEKL. Losses at the gene ends were 3 bases for V and 5 bases for J; bases not matched to a gene: 6. This CDR3 comprises 15 residues. The CDR3 loop is CASSQAGRATGELFF. In DNA form, the CDR3 reads TGCGCCAGCAGCCAGGCTGGGAGGGCAACCGGGGAGCTGTTTTTT.

Note on this clonotype: A clone one base away is much larger, so this may be a read error. The chain recombines TRBV27 with TRBJ1-5; TRBD1 might be the D (5 bases). Germline V gives CDR1 MNHEY, CDR2 SMNVEV (reference sequence). The CDR3 length is 14 residues. The chain's CDR3 is CASDRDYSNQPQNF. CDR3 sequence (DNA): TGTGCCAGCGACAGAGATTATAGCAATCAGCCCCAGAATTTT.

This clonotype was observed a few times. This chain uses TRBV2 with TRBJ1-1; no clear D gene. Trimming shortened V by 0 bases and J by 1 base, and 15 bases separated the two germline ends. Looked up from germline, CDR1 is SNHLY and CDR2 is FYNNEI. The CDR3 sequence is 17 residues long. The CDR3 loop reads CASSEALSGLTNTEAFF. For the CDR3, the DNA is TGTGCCAGCAGTGAAGCGCTGTCCGGACTTACGAACACTGAAGCTTTCTTT.

This clonotype showed up many times. This rearrangement joins TRBV6-2 or TRBV6-3 to TRBJ1-5, with D possibly TRBD1 on 6 matching bases. The CDR3 covers 16 residues. From germline, CDR1 is MNHEY and CDR2 SVGEGT. V lost 5 bases and J lost 2, with 16 bases in between. CDR3 nucleotides: TGTGCCAGCAGTGTACAGGGTGTTGTTGGCAATCAGCCCCAGCATTTT. Protein product: CASSVQGVVGNQPQHF.

To note about this clonotype: This may stem from a read error, because a much larger clone lies one nucleotide away. V usage is TRBV7-2 and J usage is TRBJ1-2, with a tentative D call TRBD1 (6 bases). CDR1 SGHTA and CDR2 FQGNSA come from the germline V gene. V shed 5 bases and J shed 8 bases, with 15 bases lying between them. The CDR3 runs to 13 residues. The CDR3 DNA follows: TGTGCCAGCAGCCCTAGACAGGTGGGCGGCTACACCTTC. Its protein is CASSPRQVGGYTF.

CDR3 amino acids: CASSVSGGSADTQYF. For the CDR3, the DNA is TGTGCCAGCAGCGTTTCCGGCGGGAGTGCAGATACGCAGTATTTT. The gene calls are TRBV7-2 and TRBJ2-3; 7 bases agree with TRBD2. The V gene end was trimmed by 5 bases and the J gene end by 4 bases; junction bases not matched to a gene: 9. The CDR3 consists of 15 residues. Per germline, CDR1 SGHTA and CDR2 FQGNSA.